Listed here are 11 T cell receptor beta chains from one sample, sequenced in a study of T cell responses to AZD1222 COVID-19 vaccine. The method was immunoSEQ multiplex PCR; TCRdb's version includes in-frame clones alone and lacks a portion of them. Of 100,000 or so clones listed, 87% were seen once; the top ten hold 3% to 3.5%. The specimen was peripheral blood, collected on day 0 of AZD1222 vaccination. Receptors originate from an adult in good health.

V is TRBV7-9 and J is TRBJ1-4; TRBD1 aligns across 9 bases. Germline values: CDR1 SEHNR, CDR2 FQNEAQ (reference sequence). The CDR3 is made up of 15 amino acids. The trim removed 5 bases at V and 6 bases at J, leaving 7 bases unmatched. This CDR3 reads CASSRPGTGYEKLFF. The CDR3 region has the DNA TGTGCCAGCAGCCGCCCCGGGACAGGGTATGAAAAACTGTTTTTT.

This chain connects TRBV5-1 to TRBJ2-1; D tentatively fits TRBD1 or TRBD2 (5 bases each). V was pared by 9 bases and J by 5 bases, with 15 bases between. The CDR3 length is 13 residues. CDR1 is SGHRS, CDR2 YFSETQ, per germline. The CDR3 region has the DNA TGCGCCACCAAAATTGGGACGAACAATGAGCAGTTCTTC. Its translation is CATKIGTNNEQFF.

This chain links TRBV5-4 with TRBJ1-2, with TRBD1 as a possible D gene (6 bases). This CDR3 has 14 amino acids. V gave up 4 bases and J gave up 3 bases, with 13 bases separating them. Per germline, CDR1 SGHNT and CDR2 YYREEE (reference sequence). The CDR3 DNA follows: TGTGCCAGCAGCCTACAGGGAATTCACTATGGCTACACCTTC. It specifies CASSLQGIHYGYTF.

The chain recombines TRBV15 with TRBJ1-5; D call uncertain. The ends were cut back, 4 bases at V and 7 bases at J, with 11 bases in the middle. The length of the CDR3 is 13 residues. Germline lookup yields CDR1 LNHNV and CDR2 YYDKDF (reference sequence). The CDR3 sequence is CATSKGQVQPQHF. CDR3 sequence (DNA): TGTGCCACCAGCAAAGGGCAGGTCCAGCCCCAGCATTTT.

The chain recombines TRBV7-9 with TRBJ2-6, with D unresolved. Deletions cut 2 bases from V and 0 bases from J, with 8 bases between. Germline CDR1 and CDR2: SEHNR and FQNEAQ (reference sequence). The CDR3 extends over 16 amino acids. The CDR3 reads CASSLPDPSGANVLTF. The CDR3 nucleotides read TGTGCCAGCAGCTTACCGGACCCCTCTGGGGCCAACGTCCTGACTTTC.

The V and J genes are TRBV29-1 and TRBJ2-7, with D unresolved. The CDR3 length is 13 residues. CDR1 is SQVTM, CDR2 ANQGSEA, per germline. V gave up 4 bases and J gave up 6 bases, with 16 bases separating them. CDR3 nucleotides: TGCAGCGTTGGAGGTCAGGTCCCAGGCGAGCAGTACTTC. Protein sequence: CSVGGQVPGEQYF.

This clone has only a few counts. The chain is built from TRBV7-2 and TRBJ2-7; D gene ambiguous. The CDR3 covers 12 residues. V dropped 5 bases and J dropped 7 bases, with 12 bases sitting between them. Germline V gives CDR1 SGHTA, CDR2 FQGNSA. For the CDR3, the DNA is TGTGCCAGCAGCCCAAGTATCCGGGAGCAGTACTTC. Amino acids: CASSPSIREQYF.

The V gene is TRBV28, the J gene TRBJ2-7, with 11 bases identical to TRBD1. The J segment lost 2 bases and the V segment lost 2 bases, leaving 5 bases of the junction unmatched. This CDR3 has 16 residues. CDR1 MDHEN and CDR2 SYDVKM come from the germline V gene. DNA of the CDR3: TGTGCCAGCAGTTTAGGGACAGGGGGTTTTCCCTACGAGCAGTACTTC. It codes for CASSLGTGGFPYEQYF.

This sequence joins TRBV5-4 and TRBJ2-2; D is ambiguous. Germline CDR1 and CDR2: SGHNT and YYREEE (reference sequence). Trimming removed 3 bases from V and 2 bases from J, with 11 bases in between. The CDR3 loop spans 15 amino acids. The chain's CDR3 is CASSYSRANTGELFF. In DNA form, the CDR3 reads TGTGCCAGCAGCTACTCCCGGGCAAACACCGGGGAGCTGTTTTTT.

The chain is built from TRBV11-2 and TRBJ2-7, with D tentatively TRBD1 (6 bases). Germline CDR1 reads SGHAT; CDR2 reads FQNNGV. The length of the CDR3 is 15 residues. V lost 3 bases and J lost 2, with 14 bases in between. CDR3 loop: CASSFDRLEAYEQYF. CDR3 nucleotide sequence: TGTGCCAGCAGCTTCGACAGGCTCGAGGCCTACGAGCAGTACTTC.

The chain has TRBV6-5 and TRBJ1-1; D not certain. The CDR3 has 14 amino acids. Between the trimmed V and J ends, which lost 4 bases and 4 bases, there was a span of 13 bases. Germline lookup yields CDR1 MNHEY and CDR2 SVGAGI. The CDR3 DNA sequence: TGTGCCAGCAGTTTCAGTTCAAGTTTCACTGAAGCTTTCTTT. Its translation: CASSFSSSFTEAFF.